Listed below are T cell receptor beta chains from one sample, sequenced in a study of cytomegalovirus exposure and HLA in healthy donors. Method: immunoSEQ multiplex PCR; TCRdb's copy keeps in-frame clones and lacks some. This sample's clone table lists 120,000 or so clones. The sample taken for sequencing was PBMCs. Receptors were obtained from a man in his late teens or twenties in good health and CMV-seronegative. CDR3s leave out the opening cysteine and the closing phenylalanine or tryptophan.

v_gene | CDR3aa
TRBV9 | ASSGGQATNEKLF
TRBV10-3 | AISERGNYGYT
TRBV7-6 | ASSPRTPESTDTQY
TRBV6-1 | ASSESGGIGSYEQY
TRBV2 | ASTPLGARSEQY
TRBV5-4 | ASSYPGRGGETQY
TRBV18 | ASSPGGGKSNQPQH
TRBV27 | ASRIGAASTDTQY
TRBV6-1 | ASTLGQGNTGELF
TRBV7-2 | ASSGLAGVYEQY
TRBV21-1 | ASSKRRPSAEGYT
TRBV14 | ASSPDRGRDDTEAF
TRBV4-1 | ASSDGTANQPQH
TRBV30 | AGRDRIFGGYGYT
TRBV6-4 | ASSSGQFNTEAF
TRBV4-1 | ASSQAGGGAGGTQY
TRBV7-9 | ASSFFVGRHYEQY
TRBV6-5 | ATLGQPNTEAF
TRBV28 | ASSIPGEQF
TRBV30 | AWSNRQGSDEQY
TRBV7-6 | ASSLGESSGNTIY
TRBV11-3 | ASSRNGRDLYYNEQF
TRBV14 | ASSRRMGLAGSYEQY
TRBV7-6 | ASRAGTGGSTNEKLF
TRBV5-1 | ASSFPRNTEAF
TRBV6-1 | ASRQGVKSGNTIY
TRBV27 | ASSWEAGGADYEQY
TRBV10-1 | ASRGAGTTDTQY
TRBV9 | ASSGPDSRYGYT
TRBV4-2 | ASSQGRAGTSYEQY
TRBV2 | ASRDRGYSNQPQH
TRBV28 | ASSLQGRAEQY
TRBV7-8 | ASSLRQGLTEAF
TRBV6-4 | ASSAGGGNQPQH
TRBV9 | ASSASRDRVYSGNTIY
TRBV6-1 | ASSEAGEGEQY
TRBV30 | AWRSVYGYT
TRBV19 | ASSIWRTSGRQEQF
TRBV10-1 | ASSDPRGFTDTQY
TRBV20-1 | SARLAVEQY
TRBV29-1 | SVEEDSGTYEQY
TRBV6-1 | ASSEARGRAF
TRBV5-1 | ASSVASAGGDETQY
TRBV7-8 | ASSLAGGGSLNTEAF